This entry lists 6 T cell receptor beta chains sequenced from one sample in a study of cytomegalovirus exposure and HLA in healthy donors. Primers for the PCR totalled 60 Vbeta and 13 Jbeta. Data came from immunoSEQ multiplex PCR; TCRdb stores just in-frame clones and leaves some out. The table has around 74,000 clones, about four fifths seen once. The material sequenced was PBMCs. Source of these receptors: a man between 35 and 55 years old in good health and CMV-seronegative.

The V and J genes are TRBV28 and TRBJ2-1, with 13 bases that match TRBD2. Losses at the gene ends were 0 bases for V and 6 bases for J; bases not matched to a gene: 2. This CDR3 has 16 amino acids. Germline V CDR1 and CDR2: MDHEN, SYDVKM. The CDR3 is CASSLWGLAGTNEQFF. The CDR3 DNA reads TGTGCCAGCAGTTTATGGGGACTAGCGGGGACCAATGAGCAGTTCTTC.

This rearrangement joins TRBV5-4 to TRBJ1-6; 8 bases line up with TRBD1. V was clipped by 3 bases and J by 10 bases; unmatched bases: 12. CDR1 and CDR2 from the germline V gene are SGHNT and YYREEE (reference sequence). The CDR3 extends over 16 amino acids. This chain's CDR3 is CASSSPPGQGSSPLHF. CDR3 nucleotide sequence: TGTGCCAGCAGCTCTCCCCCCGGACAGGGAAGCTCACCCCTCCACTTT.

This chain links TRBV7-3 with TRBJ2-2; D not resolved. Germline V gene lookup returns CDR1 SGHTA and CDR2 FQGTGA. V shed 5 bases and J shed 3 bases, with 4 bases lying between them. The CDR3 runs 12 residues. The CDR3 DNA reads as TGTGCCAGCAGCCCGTACACCGGGGAGCTGTTTTTT. Protein: CASSPYTGELFF. The full variable domain, completed using reference TRBV7-3 and TRBJ2-2, is GAGVSQTPSNKVTEKGKYVELRCDPISGHTALYWYRQSLGQGPEFLIYFQGTGAADDSGLPNDRFFAVRPEGSVSTLKIQRTERGDSAVYLCASSPYTGELFFGEGSRLTVL.

This clone was counted a few times. The gene calls are TRBV7-2 and TRBJ1-2; the D is unclear. The CDR3 covers 14 residues. Trimming shortened V by 4 bases and J by 6 bases, and 15 bases separated the two germline ends. Germline V gene data show CDR1 as SGHTA and CDR2 as FQGNSA. This CDR3 is CASSSPTAVDGYTF. In DNA, the CDR3 is TGTGCCAGCAGCTCACCCACCGCGGTTGATGGCTACACCTTC.

The V gene is TRBV19, the J gene TRBJ2-6, with TRBD1 as a possible D gene (6 bases). Trimming cost V 7 bases and J 0 bases, with 10 bases left between them. The CDR3 sequence is 15 residues long. Germline V gene lookup returns CDR1 LNHDA and CDR2 SQIVND (reference sequence). The CDR3 coding sequence is TGTGCCAGTAAACAGGGCCCCTCTGGGGCCAACGTCCTGACTTTC. This translates into CASKQGPSGANVLTF.

This chain connects TRBV11-2 to TRBJ2-7; D is ambiguous. Trimming shortened V by 1 base and J by 3 bases, and 7 bases separated the two germline ends. The CDR3 covers 13 residues. Looked up from germline, CDR1 is SGHAT and CDR2 is FQNNGV. CDR3 region: CASSLGLDYEQYF. The CDR3 DNA reads as TGTGCCAGCAGCTTAGGGCTAGACTACGAGCAGTACTTC.